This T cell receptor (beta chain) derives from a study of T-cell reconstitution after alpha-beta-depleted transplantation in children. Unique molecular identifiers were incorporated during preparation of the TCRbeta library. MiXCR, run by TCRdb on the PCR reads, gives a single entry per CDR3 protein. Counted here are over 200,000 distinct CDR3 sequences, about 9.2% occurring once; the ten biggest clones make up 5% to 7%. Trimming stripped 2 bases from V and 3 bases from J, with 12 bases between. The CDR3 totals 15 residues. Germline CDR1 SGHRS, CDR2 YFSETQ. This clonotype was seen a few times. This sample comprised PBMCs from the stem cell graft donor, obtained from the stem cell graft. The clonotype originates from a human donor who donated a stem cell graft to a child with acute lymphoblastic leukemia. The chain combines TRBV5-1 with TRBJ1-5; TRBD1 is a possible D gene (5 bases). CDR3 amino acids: CASSFRGAANQPQHF. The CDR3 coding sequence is TGCGCCAGCAGCTTTCGAGGGGCCGCCAATCAGCCCCAGCATTTT.